The 18 T cell receptor beta chains listed next were all sequenced from one sample in a study of brain T cells in children with intractable seizures (dated by TCRdb to about 2021). Preparation of the library involved the immunoSEQ multiplex PCR assay. TCRdb holds this immuneACCESS table with in-frame rearrangements only. Some clones are missing; in checked studies, unresolved V genes explain under half, and the rest has no known cause. In this sample the table shows 340,000 or so clones, roughly 93% of which occur a single time. The ten largest clonotypes hold roughly 5.8% of the sample. Sample time point, as interpreted from the label and publication: blood from clinic visit 5 months post-surgery; TSC patient then seizure free. This material consisted of peripheral blood, taken approximately 5 months after surgery. Receptor source: a boy in the first two years of life with tuberous sclerosis and intractable seizures.

This chain joins TRBV5-5 and TRBJ2-5, with D possibly being TRBD1 (5 bases). This CDR3 is 15 amino acids long. Looked up from germline, CDR1 is SGHKS and CDR2 is YYEKEE (reference sequence). Trimming stripped 1 base from V and 5 bases from J, with 15 bases between. CDR3 nucleotide sequence: TGTGCCAGCAGCTTGAGGGGTCAGGACGGGGAGACCCAGTACTTC. It translates to CASSLRGQDGETQYF. The full variable domain, with the rest looked up from reference TRBV5-5 and TRBJ2-5, is DAGVTQSPTHLIKTRGQQVTLRCSPISGHKSVSWYQQVLGQGPQFIFQYYEKEERGRGNFPDRFSARQFPNYSSELNVNALLLGDSALYLCASSLRGQDGETQYFGPGTRLLVL.

The chain uses TRBV11-2 and TRBJ2-5, with D unresolved. Germline V gene sequence: CDR1 SGHAT, CDR2 FQNNGV. V lost 1 base, J lost 5 bases, and 5 bases lay in between. This CDR3 spans 12 amino acids. Here the CDR3 DNA reads TGTGCCAGCAGCTTAGCTTACGAGACCCAGTACTTC. It is translated as CASSLAYETQYF. The full variable domain, with the rest looked up from reference TRBV11-2 and TRBJ2-5, is EAGVAQSPRYKIIEKRQSVAFWCNPISGHATLYWYQQILGQGPKLLIQFQNNGVVDDSQLPKDRFSAERLKGVDSTLKIQPAKLEDSAVYLCASSLAYETQYFGPGTRLLVL.

The chain combines TRBV7-8 with TRBJ2-3; 10 positions agree with TRBD2. CDR1 and CDR2 (germline): SGHVS, FQNEAQ. V lost 1 base and J lost 6; bases outside the gene matches: 7. This CDR3 is 16 amino acids long. The CDR3 is CASSLGSLAGEDTQYF. CDR3 bases: TGTGCCAGCAGCTTAGGTAGTCTAGCGGGAGAGGATACGCAGTATTTT.

This rearrangement joins TRBV7-3 to TRBJ1-1; 7 bases align to TRBD1. With 2 bases clipped from V and 8 bases from J, the junction kept 5 bases outside the gene matches. Germline CDR1 reads SGHTA; CDR2 reads FQGTGA. This CDR3 spans 13 amino acids. CDR3 region: CASSLGGTAEAFF. The CDR3 DNA reads as TGTGCCAGCAGCTTAGGGGGGACAGCCGAAGCTTTCTTT.

This CDR3 is CASSPPPSGSLLKLFF. CDR3 bases: TGTGCCAGTAGCCCGCCCCCCTCCGGGTCCCTCTTAAAACTGTTTTTT. The chain recombines TRBV19 with TRBJ1-4; no definite D call. Trimming stripped 6 bases from V and 10 bases from J, with 24 bases between. Germline V gene data show CDR1 as LNHDA and CDR2 as SQIVND (reference sequence). The CDR3 covers 16 residues.

This clone was seen only a few times. The rearrangement links TRBV6-5 to TRBJ1-3; D unresolved. The CDR3 runs 13 residues. V was pared by 7 bases and J by 4 bases, with 11 bases between. Per the germline V gene, CDR1 is MNHEY and CDR2 is SVGAGI. CDR3 coding DNA: TGTGCCAGCATCGGCACGTCAGGAAACACCATATATTTT. As protein: CASIGTSGNTIYF.

The V gene is TRBV27, the J gene TRBJ1-6; D gene unclear. The CDR3 has 15 amino acids. The ends were cut back, 0 bases at V and 10 bases at J, with 13 bases in the middle. CDR1 is MNHEY, CDR2 SMNVEV, per germline (reference sequence). CDR3 nucleotide sequence: TGTGCCAGCAGTTTATCGGTCCTAGCTAGGTCACCCCTCCACTTT. This gives the protein CASSLSVLARSPLHF.

The chain uses TRBV13 and TRBJ2-1; D is unclear. CDR3 length: 16 amino acids. Germline CDR1 PRHDT, CDR2 FYEKMQ (reference sequence). Trimming removed 0 bases at V and 0 bases at J, with 9 bases between. The CDR3 spells CASSLGARSSYNEQFF. The CDR3 DNA is TGTGCCAGCAGCTTAGGGGCCAGGAGCTCCTACAATGAGCAGTTCTTC.

The CDR3: CSVEVYGEPGYTF. The DNA for the CDR3 is TGCAGCGTTGAAGTGTATGGCGAGCCTGGCTACACCTTC. The chain employs TRBV29-1 and TRBJ1-2; D is uncertain. The germline V gene has CDR1 SQVTM and CDR2 ANQGSEA. Trimming cost V 1 base and J 7 bases, with 13 bases left between them. There are 13 residues in the CDR3.

The chain combines TRBV11-3 with TRBJ2-3, with 11 bases fitting TRBD2. The CDR3 spans 19 residues. Trimming removed 4 bases from V and 0 bases from J; junction bases left unmatched: 12. CDR1 is SGHNT, CDR2 YENEEA, per germline. CDR3 DNA sequence: TGTGCCAGCAGCTCCCGCGGGAAACTAGCGGGAGAAAGCACAGATACGCAGTATTTT. Protein product: CASSSRGKLAGESTDTQYF.

This rearrangement joins TRBV6-5 to TRBJ1-2; unclear D gene. CDR1 is MNHEY, CDR2 SVGAGI, per germline. V dropped 6 bases and J dropped 7 bases, with 15 bases sitting between them. This CDR3 comprises 13 residues. CDR3 amino acids: CASRTHRKGGYTF. The DNA for the CDR3 is TGTGCCAGCAGAACACACCGGAAGGGTGGCTACACCTTC.

The V and J genes are TRBV7-8 and TRBJ1-1; D remains unclear. Germline V gene lookup returns CDR1 SGHVS and CDR2 FQNEAQ. The V end lost 0 bases, the J end lost 10 bases, and 18 bases lay between the germline ends. This CDR3 comprises 15 residues. CDR3 nucleotides: TGTGCCAGCAGCTTAGCGCGTCTCACCCCAAGGCGAGCTTTCTTT. Residues: CASSLARLTPRRAFF.

The chain combines TRBV7-3 with TRBJ2-3, with 8 bases lining up with TRBD2. V was pared by 1 base and J by 0 bases, with 9 bases of the junction left unmatched. Germline loops: CDR1 SGHTA, CDR2 FQGTGA. The CDR3 totals 18 residues. The CDR3 DNA follows: TGTGCCAGCAGCTTAAGCGGAGGGCGGGGGGCTAGCACAGATACGCAGTATTTT. Amino acid sequence: CASSLSGGRGASTDTQYF.

The gene calls are TRBV27 and TRBJ2-2; a weak D match, TRBD2 (5 bases). CDR1 is MNHEY, CDR2 SMNVEV, per germline (reference sequence). V lost 3 bases, J lost 6 bases, and 14 bases lay in between. The CDR3 covers 15 residues. The CDR3 coding sequence is TGTGCCAGCAGTTTCACTAGAGCTATTCCCGGGGAGCTGTTTTTT. It encodes CASSFTRAIPGELFF.

The chain joins TRBV11-1 to TRBJ2-1; 10 bases are a match to TRBD2. Germline V gene data show CDR1 as SGHAT and CDR2 as FQDESV (reference sequence). The CDR3 is 16 amino acids. V dropped 3 bases and J dropped 1; count of bases not matched to a gene: 3. CDR3 coding DNA: TGTGCCAGCAGCTTTGATAGCGGGGGGTCCTACAATGAGCAGTTCTTC. It encodes CASSFDSGGSYNEQFF.

A word on this clone: Mismatch with germline at one junction end may stem from a read error. The chain links TRBV7-7 to TRBJ2-6; no clear D. CDR1 is SSHAT and CDR2 is FNYEAQ in the germline V gene (reference sequence). The CDR3 spans 12 residues. Here the CDR3 reads CASSSGANVLTF. In DNA, the CDR3 is TGTGCTAGCAGCTCTGGGGCCAACGTCCTGACTTTC.

The chain uses TRBV5-1 and TRBJ2-6; D is unclear. The germline V gene encodes CDR1 SGHRS and CDR2 YFSETQ. Trimming stripped 5 bases from V and 2 bases from J, with 11 bases between. The CDR3 totals 15 residues. CDR3 residues: CASRILTTGANVLTF. In nucleotides, the CDR3 is TGCGCCAGCAGGATACTGACGACTGGGGCCAACGTCCTGACTTTC.

This clone occurred once. The rearrangement uses TRBV6-6 and TRBJ1-5, with D maybe TRBD1 (6 bases). Germline CDR1 is MNHNY and CDR2 is SVGAGI (reference sequence). Trimming shortened V by 5 bases and J by 5 bases, and 16 bases separated the two germline ends. The CDR3 sequence is 15 residues long. Here the CDR3 reads CASSTLQGLYQPQHF. CDR3 in DNA: TGTGCCAGCAGTACCCTACAGGGTTTATATCAGCCCCAGCATTTT.